The entry below describes one T cell receptor (beta chain). The source of the sample is a study of blood T cell repertoires in COVID-19. About the study: Both acute and convalescent COVID-19 samples were obtained from the United States, Italy and Spain. In each case, the material was cDNA or gDNA derived from T cells, B-cell-depleted T cells, or PBMCs.

Authors' processing steps: Estimation of nucleated cell counts relied on the amplification of reference gene primers. Assay: immunoSEQ multiplex PCR; the TCRdb copy retains only in-frame clones and omits some. That table is the source of V, J and clone size, and D and trimming were worked out from the DNA. The table lists about 97,000 clones, 88% of them singletons. J lost 2 bases, V lost 4 bases, and 7 bases had no gene match. The CDR3 spans 16 residues. The germline gives CDR1 SEHNR, CDR2 FQNEAQ (reference sequence). The sequence was collected from a man aged 50 to 59 with COVID-19, enrolled during active disease. Sequencing used peripheral blood. V and J are TRBV7-9 and TRBJ2-5; TRBD1 matches 10 bases. In nucleotides, the CDR3 is TGTGCCAGCAGCTGGGGGGACAGGGGATTACAAGAGACCCAGTACTTC. It is translated as CASSWGDRGLQETQYF.